This T cell receptor (beta chain) is drawn from a study of T-cell reconstitution after alpha-beta-depleted transplantation in children. Findings and caveats of the study: Recipient T cells and thymic progenitors that survived were the source of the high TCRbeta diversity seen at day 60 in some patients. Hyperexpanded clones declined; after one year, newly produced T cells mostly supplied diversity. The origin of alpha-beta T cells about two months after transplant was reportedly several hundred expanded graft clones.

V lost 5 bases and J 5 bases, leaving 7 bases between the germline ends. This CDR3 contains 12 residues. Germline V CDR1 and CDR2: SGHAT, FQNNGV. This clonotype was seen more than once but under ten times. Its antigen is unidentified. Library preparation (for TCRbeta) was performed with unique molecular identifiers. TCRdb called the PCR reads again in MiXCR, with one record for every CDR3 protein. The repertoire holds approximately 980,000 distinct CDR3 sequences, with about 30% as singletons. Here the sequenced sample was PBMCs, mostly from graft donor cells, taken 360 days after TCRalphabeta/CD19-depleted stem cell transplant. The chain is built from TRBV11-2 and TRBJ2-1; D gene uncertain. This clonotype was obtained from a boy in the first two years of life who had a stem cell transplant for SCID, so the T cells may come from the graft donor. CDR3 bases: TGTGCCAGCAGCAAACAAAACAATGAGCAGTTCTTC. This encodes CASSKQNNEQFF.